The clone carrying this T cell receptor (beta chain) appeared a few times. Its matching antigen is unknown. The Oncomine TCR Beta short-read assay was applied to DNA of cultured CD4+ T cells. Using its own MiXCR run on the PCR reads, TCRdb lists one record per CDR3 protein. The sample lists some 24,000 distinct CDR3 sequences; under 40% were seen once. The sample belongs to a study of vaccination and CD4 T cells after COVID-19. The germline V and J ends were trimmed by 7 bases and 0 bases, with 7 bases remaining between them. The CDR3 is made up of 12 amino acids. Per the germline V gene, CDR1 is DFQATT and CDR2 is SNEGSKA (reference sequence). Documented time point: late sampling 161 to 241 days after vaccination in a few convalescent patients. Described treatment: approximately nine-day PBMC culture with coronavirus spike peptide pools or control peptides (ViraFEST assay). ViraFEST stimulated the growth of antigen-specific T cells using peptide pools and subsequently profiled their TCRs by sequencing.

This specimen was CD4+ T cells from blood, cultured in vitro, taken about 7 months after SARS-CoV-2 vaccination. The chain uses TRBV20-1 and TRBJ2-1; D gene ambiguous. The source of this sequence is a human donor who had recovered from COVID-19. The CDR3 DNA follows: TGCAGTGGAGAGGCCTCCTACAATGAGCAGTTCTTC. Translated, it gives CSGEASYNEQFF.